The 21 T cell receptor beta chains below were found in one sample sequenced in a study of CD8 T cells in ankylosing spondylitis. TCRdb recomputed calls from the 5' RACE reads with MiXCR, one row per CDR3 protein. The sample lists roughly 97,000 distinct CDR3 sequences, roughly 8.3% occurring once. Sequencing was done on a sample of blood, either unsorted or a sorted T cell fraction (not recorded which). The receptors were gathered from a male donor with ankylosing spondylitis or in good health (not recorded which).

The chain couples TRBV4-1 to TRBJ1-5; unclear D gene. The CDR3 has 15 residues. With 6 bases removed from V and 5 bases from J, the gap between germline ends came to 17 bases. Germline values: CDR1 MGHRA, CDR2 YSYEKL. CDR3 sequence reads: CASSRRHEQYQPQHF. The DNA of the CDR3 is TGCGCCAGCAGTCGACGACACGAACAATATCAGCCCCAGCATTTT.

The chain couples TRBV7-2 to TRBJ2-2, with TRBD1 matching over 8 bases. Looked up from germline, CDR1 is SGHTA and CDR2 is FQGNSA. V gave up 1 base and J gave up 6 bases; unmatched junction bases: 7. The length of the CDR3 is 16 residues. CDR3 sequence: CASSLESGGDPGELFF. In nucleotides, the CDR3 is TGTGCCAGCAGCTTAGAGTCAGGGGGCGACCCCGGGGAGCTGTTTTTT.

This clonotype was counted at least ten times. This rearrangement joins TRBV7-8 to TRBJ2-3, with TRBD2 identical over 7 bases. The J segment lost 5 bases and the V segment lost 0 bases, leaving 11 bases of the junction unmatched. The germline CDR1 and CDR2 sequences are SGHVS and FQNEAQ. CDR3 length equals 17 residues. In DNA, the CDR3 is TGTGCCAGCAGCTTAGCGCTTCCTAGCGGAAGAGGAGATACGCAGTATTTT. Translating gives CASSLALPSGRGDTQYF.

The sample holds many counts of this clonotype. This chain connects TRBV7-9 to TRBJ2-1; D ambiguous. V lost 7 bases, J lost 7 bases, and 11 bases lay in between. Germline CDR1 reads SEHNR; CDR2 reads FQNEAQ (reference sequence). The CDR3 is made up of 12 amino acids. The CDR3, as DNA: TGTGCCAGCACCGAAGCGTGGAATGAGCAGTTCTTC. It is translated as CASTEAWNEQFF.

This clonotype was seen many times. The J gene is TRBJ1-4, the V gene TRBV20-1, with a weak D call TRBD1 (6 bases). The germline gives CDR1 DFQATT, CDR2 SNEGSKA (reference sequence). V shed 3 bases and J shed 6 bases, with 14 bases lying between them. CDR3 length: 14 residues. The CDR3 reads CSASHREGDEKLFF. The CDR3 nucleotides are TGCAGTGCTAGTCACAGGGAAGGGGATGAAAAACTGTTTTTT.

There are many counts of this clonotype. The rearrangement uses TRBV4-2 and TRBJ1-1; D is uncertain. There are 15 residues in the CDR3. CDR1 and CDR2 from the germline V gene are LGHNA and YNFKEQ. Trimming stripped 7 bases from V and 0 bases from J, with 15 bases between. The CDR3 protein is CASIQRARMNTEAFF. Here the CDR3 DNA reads TGTGCCAGCATTCAAAGGGCACGAATGAACACTGAAGCTTTCTTT.

This clonotype was found many times. The CDR3 protein is CASIDQATNEKLFF. The CDR3, as DNA: TGTGCCAGCATCGACCAGGCAACTAATGAAAAACTGTTTTTT. The chain recombines TRBV6-1 with TRBJ1-4; D gene unclear. Between the trimmed V and J ends, which lost 7 bases and 0 bases, there was a span of 9 bases. The germline gives CDR1 MNHNS, CDR2 SASEGT. There are 14 residues in the CDR3.

This clonotype was recorded many times. The V gene is TRBV15, the J gene TRBJ2-3; possibly TRBD1 for D (5 bases). The V gene's germline CDR1 is LNHNV and CDR2 YYDKDF (reference sequence). CDR3 length: 13 residues. V was shortened by 0 bases and J by 11 bases, with 12 bases between the two germline ends. CDR3 amino acids: CATSRDRQGRQYF. CDR3 DNA: TGTGCCACCAGCAGAGATAGGCAGGGCAGGCAGTATTTT. Supplemented by reference TRBV15 and TRBJ2-3, the full variable domain reads DAMVIQNPRYQVTQFGKPVTLSCSQTLNHNVMYWYQQKSSQAPKLLFHYYDKDFNNEADTPDNFQSRRPNTSFCFLDIRSPGLGDTAMYLCATSRDRQGRQYFGPGTRLTVL.

Regarding this clonotype: A much larger clone is a single base away; this may be a read error. The chain links TRBV12-3 or TRBV12-4 to TRBJ2-3; 10 bases line up with TRBD2. The length of the CDR3 is 16 residues. The CDR3 reads CVSRATSSGRFYTQYF. DNA for the CDR3: TGTGTCAGCAGAGCCACTAGTAGCGGGAGGTTTTATACGCAGTATTTT.

Ten or more counts support this clonotype. The chain uses TRBV7-2 and TRBJ2-1, with 10 bases matching TRBD2. Germline assignment: CDR1 SGHTA and CDR2 FQGNSA. V was clipped by 1 base and J by 14 bases; unmatched bases: 5. CDR3 length: 13 residues. CDR3 bases: TGTGCCAGCAGCTTAGACCCTAGCGGGGGTAAGTTCTTC. Its translation: CASSLDPSGGKFF.

Ten or more counts support this clonotype. The chain uses TRBV20-1 and TRBJ1-6, with 8 bases lining up with TRBD1. CDR1 and CDR2 from the germline V gene are DFQATT and SNEGSKA (reference sequence). V lost 3 bases and J lost 7; bases outside the gene matches: 5. This CDR3 contains 14 residues. The CDR3 loop is CSARDRAGNSPLHF. Here the CDR3 DNA reads TGCAGTGCTAGGGACAGGGCGGGAAATTCACCCCTCCACTTT.

This clonotype was recorded many times. The genes are TRBV20-1 and TRBJ2-1; 8 bases line up with TRBD2. The V gene's germline CDR1 is DFQATT and CDR2 SNEGSKA (reference sequence). J lost 5 bases, V lost 2 bases, and 11 bases had no gene match. The CDR3 has 16 residues. CDR3 sequence: CSARKRTSRKNNEQFF. For the CDR3, the DNA is TGCAGTGCTAGAAAAAGGACTAGCCGTAAAAACAATGAGCAGTTCTTC.

This clonotype appeared a few times. J is TRBJ2-2 and V is TRBV7-2; 7 nucleotides line up with TRBD1. V lost 8 bases to trimming and J lost 0 bases; unmatched junction nucleotides: 12. Looked up from germline, CDR1 is SGHTA and CDR2 is FQGNSA. The CDR3 totals 17 residues. CDR3 region: CASPPPRQGSNTGELFF. As DNA, the CDR3 is TGTGCCAGCCCCCCACCGAGACAGGGTTCGAACACCGGGGAGCTGTTTTTT.

This clonotype occurred many times. This chain links TRBV5-1 with TRBJ1-1, with TRBD1 matching over 10 bases. Germline trimming cut 0 bases from V and 4 bases from J; bases unmatched to any gene: 0. Germline V gives CDR1 SGHRS, CDR2 YFSETQ. The CDR3 loop spans 14 amino acids. The CDR3 sequence: CASSLGTGGTEAFF. CDR3 DNA sequence: TGCGCCAGCAGCTTGGGGACAGGGGGCACTGAAGCTTTCTTT.

This clonotype was counted ten times or more. This chain connects TRBV12-3 or TRBV12-4 to TRBJ2-4; D assignment may be TRBD1 or TRBD2 (6 bases each). CDR3 length: 16 residues. V was trimmed by 6 bases and J by 3 bases, leaving 18 bases between them. DNA of the CDR3: TGTGCCAGCAGCAATACGGGACGGGGGCGCAAAAACATTCAGTACTTC. It is translated as CASSNTGRGRKNIQYF.

The rearrangement joins TRBV13 to TRBJ1-1; tentatively, D is TRBD1 (5 bases). The CDR3 has 15 residues. Per germline, CDR1 PRHDT and CDR2 FYEKMQ (reference sequence). Trimming cost V 6 bases and J 1 base, with 15 bases left between them. CDR3 nucleotide sequence: TGTGCCAGCAGACTGCTTCCCGGGGCGAACACTGAAGCTTTCTTT. Its protein product is CASRLLPGANTEAFF.

The sample holds many counts of this clonotype. V is TRBV7-2 and J is TRBJ1-2; D may be TRBD1 (5 bases). The CDR3 runs to 15 residues. Looked up from germline, CDR1 is SGHTA and CDR2 is FQGNSA. Trimming shortened V by 1 base and J by 2 bases, and 11 bases separated the two germline ends. The CDR3 DNA reads as TGTGCCAGCAGCTTAGACGGCAGGGACAACTATGGCTACACCTTC. The encoded protein is CASSLDGRDNYGYTF.

The table lists this clonotype with many counts. The chain joins TRBV2 to TRBJ2-3; D is unresolved. Germline CDR1 and CDR2: SNHLY and FYNNEI. The CDR3 covers 14 residues. V dropped 5 bases and J dropped 0 bases, with 9 bases sitting between them. The CDR3 protein is CASSSHLSTDTQYF. Here the CDR3 DNA reads TGTGCCAGCAGTTCACACCTAAGCACAGATACGCAGTATTTT.

This clonotype was detected ten times or more. The V call is TRBV7-2, the J call TRBJ1-6, with 7 positions matching TRBD1. Germline trimming cut 1 base from V and 4 bases from J; bases unmatched to any gene: 1. Germline V gene sequence: CDR1 SGHTA, CDR2 FQGNSA. CDR3 length: 15 amino acids. The CDR3 reads CASSLETGYNSPLHF. The CDR3 nucleotides read TGTGCCAGCAGCTTAGAGACAGGGTATAATTCACCCCTCCACTTT.

About this clonotype: A read error may produce the germline difference seen at one junction end. The J gene is TRBJ2-1, the V gene TRBV20-1, with D possibly TRBD2 on 5 matching bases. CDR3 length equals 12 residues. The germline gives CDR1 DFQATT, CDR2 SNEGSKA (reference sequence). CDR3 loop: CSATGAYNEQFF. CDR3 nucleotides: TGCAGCGCTACCGGGGCCTACAATGAGCAGTTCTTC.

The V gene is TRBV7-6, the J gene TRBJ2-5; TRBD1 matches 8 bases. The V segment lost 5 bases and the J segment 4 bases; nucleotides outside the gene matches: 6. The CDR3 runs to 14 residues. Looked up from germline, CDR1 is SGHVS and CDR2 is FNYEAQ. In DNA, the CDR3 is TGTGCCAGCAGCCGTGGGCAGGGGGCAGAGACCCAGTACTTC. It yields the protein CASSRGQGAETQYF.